This T cell receptor beta chain stems from a study of T cell changes during pregnancy in multiple sclerosis. Generated by immunoSEQ multiplex PCR, the TCRdb table keeps only in-frame clones and is missing some. Of tens of thousands of clones detected, 85% to 95% appear once; the ten largest clones hold about 0.4%. Germline lookup yields CDR1 GTSNPN and CDR2 SVGIG (reference sequence). Losses at the gene ends were 7 bases for V and 5 bases for J; bases not matched to a gene: 7. This CDR3 contains 13 residues. This sequence was found in a female donor with multiple sclerosis, enrolled in a pregnancy study. The specimen was CD4+ T cells from peripheral blood mononuclear cells, collected in the second trimester of pregnancy. The chain couples TRBV30 to TRBJ1-4; 7 bases are a match to TRBD1. The CDR3 nucleotides read TGTGCCTTCACCAGGGGGGACAATGAAAAACTGTTTTTT. Encoded protein: CAFTRGDNEKLFF. Looking up the rest from reference TRBV30 and TRBJ1-4 gives the full variable domain: SQTIHQWPATLVQPVGSPLSLECTVEGTSNPNLYWYRQAAGRGLQLLFYSVGIGQISSEVPQNLSASRPQDRQFILSSKKLLLSDSGFYLCAFTRGDNEKLFFGSGTQLSVL.